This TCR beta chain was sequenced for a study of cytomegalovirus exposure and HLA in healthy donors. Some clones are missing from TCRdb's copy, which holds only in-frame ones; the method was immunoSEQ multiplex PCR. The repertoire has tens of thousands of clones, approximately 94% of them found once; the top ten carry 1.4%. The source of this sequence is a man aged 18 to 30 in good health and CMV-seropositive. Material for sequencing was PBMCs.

CDR3 nucleotides: TGTGCCAGCAGGTCCAACATGAACACTGAAGCTTTCTTT. It codes for CASRSNMNTEAFF. The chain links TRBV6-5 to TRBJ1-1; the D is unclear. Trimming removed 6 bases from V and 0 bases from J, with 8 bases in between. This CDR3 spans 13 amino acids. In germline, CDR1 is MNHEY, CDR2 SVGAGI.